The clone carrying this T cell receptor beta chain appeared a few times. This sample was included in a study of early T cells in non-severe SARS-CoV-2 infection. As for the study in general: Unsorted whole-blood RNA was sequenced in bulk, leaving chains unpaired.

Individual cDNA molecules received unique molecular identifiers. TCRdb used MiXCR to reprocess the 5' RACE reads, holding one entry per CDR3 protein. The sample has tens of thousands of distinct CDR3 sequences, about 15% seen once. The germline V and J ends were trimmed by 3 bases and 5 bases, with 14 bases remaining between them. CDR1 and CDR2 from the germline V gene are SGHRS and YFSETQ. CDR3 length: 14 amino acids. This sequence was found in an adult who was a healthcare worker with PCR-confirmed SARS-CoV-2 infection or an uninfected control (not recorded which). Sequenced material: whole blood. The chain couples TRBV5-1 to TRBJ1-2, with a tentative D call TRBD1 (5 bases). CDR3 DNA: TGCGCCAGCAGCTCTGACAGAGCCTTTTATGGCTACACCTTC. It is translated as CASSSDRAFYGYTF.